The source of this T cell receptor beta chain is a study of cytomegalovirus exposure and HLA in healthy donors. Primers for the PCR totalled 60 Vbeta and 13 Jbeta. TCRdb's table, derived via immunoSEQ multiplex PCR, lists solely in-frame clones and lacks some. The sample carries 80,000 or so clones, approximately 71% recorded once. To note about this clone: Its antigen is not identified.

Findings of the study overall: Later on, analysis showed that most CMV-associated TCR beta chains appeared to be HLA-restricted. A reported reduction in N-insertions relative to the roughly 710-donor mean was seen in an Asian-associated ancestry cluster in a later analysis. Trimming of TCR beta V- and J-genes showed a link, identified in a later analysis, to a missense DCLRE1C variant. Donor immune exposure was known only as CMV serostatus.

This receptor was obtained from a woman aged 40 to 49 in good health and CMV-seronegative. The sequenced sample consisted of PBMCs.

The CDR3 region is CAWNKGDAATGELFF. Written as DNA, the CDR3 is TGTGCCTGGAACAAGGGGGACGCCGCGACCGGGGAGCTGTTTTTT. The gene calls are TRBV30 and TRBJ2-2, with D possibly being TRBD1 (6 bases). V dropped 4 bases and J dropped 5 bases, with 17 bases sitting between them. The CDR3 spans 15 residues. Germline V gene lookup returns CDR1 GTSNPN and CDR2 SVGIG (reference sequence).